The sample holds one count of the clone carrying this T cell receptor beta chain. The sample is drawn from a study of blood T cell repertoires in COVID-19. Repertoires were generated with immunoSEQ multiplex PCR, while TCRdb's copy carries only in-frame clones and drops some. This sample yields under 450,000 clones, of which around 87% are seen a single time; about 1.5% belongs to the top ten. Trimming stripped 3 bases from V and 5 bases from J, with 10 bases between. The CDR3 is 14 amino acids. Germline V gene lookup returns CDR1 MNHEY and CDR2 SMNVEV (reference sequence). The chain is built from TRBV27 and TRBJ1-4, with D perhaps TRBD1 (5 bases). Sequencing used PBMCs or T cells enriched from blood (not recorded which). This sequence was found in a man aged 25-45 years who had recovered from COVID-19. The DNA for the CDR3 is TGTGCCAGCAGTTTCGGCGGGACGAATGAAAAACTGTTTTTT. It translates to CASSFGGTNEKLFF.